The clone carrying this T cell receptor (beta chain) was observed a handful of times. Its specificity is unknown. This sample was taken from a study of T cells in Graves' hyperthyroidism and ophthalmopathy. Study-level points and caveats: From stable hyperthyroidism, ophthalmopathy was set apart by a 13 V-J model. The majority of expanded thyroid clonotypes above 0.001 also appeared in blood.

TCR beta CDR3 sequences were amplified from RNA transcripts. HTBI primers were the set used in a first-round RT-PCR of the TCR CDR3. TCRdb ran MiXCR on the multiplex PCR reads and lists one entry per CDR3 protein. This sample has some 530,000 distinct CDR3 sequences; roughly 22% occur once, and the top ten carry around 54%. V lost 6 bases to trimming and J lost 1 base; unmatched junction nucleotides: 14. Germline-derived CDR1 and CDR2 are LNHDA and SQIVND (reference sequence). The CDR3 has 18 amino acids. Active moderate-to-severe ophthalmopathy, Clinical Activity Score at least 3, NOSPECS at least 4, under 3 months' duration.

The gene calls are TRBV19 and TRBJ2-1; 8 bases are shared with TRBD2. Sequences were obtained from blood. This TCR derives from a woman in her seventies with Graves' ophthalmopathy. DNA of the CDR3: TGTGCCAGTAGGAAAATACATAGCGGGAAAGAATCCTACAATGAGCAGTTCTTC. Protein product: CASRKIHSGKESYNEQFF. The whole variable domain, remainder taken from reference TRBV19 and TRBJ2-1, is DGGITQSPKYLFRKEGQNVTLSCEQNLNHDAMYWYRQDPGQGLRLIYYSQIVNDFQKGDIAEGYSVSREKKESFPLTVTSAQKNPTAFYLCASRKIHSGKESYNEQFFGPGTRLTVL.